A selection of T cell receptor beta chains follows, all from one sample in a study of blood T cells in healthy people across ages. Using its own MiXCR run on the 5' RACE reads, TCRdb lists one record per CDR3 protein. The sample consists of roughly 1,800,000 distinct CDR3 sequences, 40% to 55% of them appearing once. The sequencing sample was made of blood. These receptors originate from a middle-aged woman in good health. The CDR3 runs from the conserved cysteine through the conserved F or W. D genes are given only for firm matches. Clone size appears in some rows only: once, few, many, or a class for an expanded clone.

NA,NA,TRBJ1-2,TRBV6-6,CASRVQGGHGYTF,TGTGCCAGCAGAGTACAGGGTGGGCATGGCTACACCTTC
TRBD1,once,TRBJ1-1,TRBV6-1,CASSEGEGGWTEAFF,TGTGCCAGCAGTGAAGGGGAAGGGGGCTGGACTGAAGCTTTCTTT
TRBD2,few,TRBJ2-7,TRBV4-3,CASSQVDSGVYEQYF,TGCGCCAGCAGCCAAGTAGATAGCGGGGTATACGAGCAGTACTTC
TRBD1,NA,TRBJ2-7,TRBV20-1,CSAPTQTGFYNEQYF,TGCAGTGCTCCCACCCAGACAGGGTTCTACAATGAGCAGTACTTC
NA,once,TRBJ2-4,TRBV6-2/TRBV6-3,CASSSMTGVKNIQYF,TGTGCCAGCAGTTCTATGACAGGTGTCAAAAACATTCAGTACTTC
NA,NA,TRBJ2-3,TRBV4-3,CASSQDLGWTDTQYF,TGCGCCAGCAGCCAAGATCTAGGGTGGACAGATACGCAGTATTTT
NA,NA,TRBJ2-3,TRBV5-1,CASSLGLRGADTQYF,TGCGCCAGCAGCTTGGGGCTCCGCGGCGCAGATACGCAGTATTTT
TRBD1,once,TRBJ2-3,TRBV6-5,CASSYWGTGQNTDTQYF,TGTGCCAGCAGTTACTGGGGGACAGGACAAAACACAGATACGCAGTATTTT
NA,many,TRBJ2-7,TRBV7-2,CASSRTVPYEQYF,TGTGCCAGCAGCCGGACGGTTCCCTACGAGCAGTACTTC
NA,few,TRBJ2-3,TRBV25-1,CASSSSDFWLDTQYF,TGTGCCAGCAGTAGTTCAGACTTTTGGTTAGATACGCAGTATTTT
TRBD2,few,TRBJ2-7,TRBV29-1,CSVSSSGGPSEQYF,TGCAGCGTATCTTCTAGCGGGGGCCCTTCCGAGCAGTACTTC
TRBD1,NA,TRBJ1-4,TRBV20-1,CSAREGQGPEKLFF,TGCAGTGCTAGAGAGGGACAGGGGCCCGAAAAACTGTTTTTT
TRBD1,NA,TRBJ2-5,TRBV25-1,CASVQGSQETQYF,TGTGCCAGCGTACAGGGGTCACAAGAGACCCAGTACTTC
TRBD2,few,TRBJ2-5,TRBV9,CASSPGLAARKTQYF,TGTGCCAGCAGCCCGGGACTAGCGGCCCGGAAGACCCAGTACTTC
TRBD2,few,TRBJ2-5,TRBV6-5,CASSYSLTSGPETQYF,TGTGCCAGCAGTTACTCGCTGACTAGCGGGCCGGAGACCCAGTACTTC
NA,NA,TRBJ1-1,TRBV9,CASSVVGVETEAFF,TGTGCCAGCAGCGTAGTGGGGGTGGAGACTGAAGCTTTCTTT
NA,NA,TRBJ2-5,TRBV7-2,CASSPLMYGGGETQYF,TGTGCCAGCAGCCCACTCATGTATGGGGGCGGAGAGACCCAGTACTTC
NA,NA,TRBJ2-1,TRBV20-1,CSASPDRGGLSEQFF,TGCAGTGCTAGTCCCGATAGGGGGGGGTTGTCTGAGCAGTTCTTC
NA,NA,TRBJ2-7,TRBV7-8,CASSRPGFQGRASYEQYF,TGTGCCAGCAGCCGCCCGGGATTTCAAGGACGGGCCTCGTACGAGCAGTACTTC
NA,few,TRBJ2-7,TRBV20-1,CSAREGLHEQYF,TGCAGTGCTAGGGAGGGGCTCCACGAGCAGTACTTC
NA,once,TRBJ2-3,TRBV24-1,CAASRGTDTQYF,TGTGCCGCCAGTCGGGGGACAGATACGCAGTATTTT
TRBD1,few,TRBJ1-2,TRBV27,CASHSGVDRGNYGYTF,TGTGCCAGCCACTCCGGCGTGGACAGGGGAAACTATGGCTACACCTTC
NA,few,TRBJ2-7,TRBV25-1,CASSGLGLYEQYF,TGTGCCAGCAGTGGGCTCGGGCTCTACGAGCAGTACTTC
NA,NA,TRBJ1-5,TRBV27,CASSSRPGAQPQHF,TGTGCCAGCAGTTCCCGCCCAGGGGCTCAGCCCCAGCATTTT
NA,NA,TRBJ1-2,TRBV2,CASVEQGPGYTF,TGTGCCAGCGTGGAACAGGGTCCTGGCTACACCTTC
NA,NA,TRBJ1-2,TRBV4-3,CASSQDRISTGAYGYTF,TGCGCCAGCAGCCAAGACCGTATTTCGACAGGCGCCTATGGCTACACCTTC
TRBD2,few,TRBJ2-3,TRBV4-1,CASSLLAGGTTDTQYF,TGCGCCAGCAGCCTCTTAGCGGGGGGGACCACAGATACGCAGTATTTT
TRBD1,few,TRBJ2-3,TRBV20-1,CSARQGTTDTQYF,TGCAGTGCCAGACAGGGAACCACAGATACGCAGTATTTT
TRBD2,NA,TRBJ2-3,TRBV28,CASTERTGGDGDTQYF,TGTGCCAGCACTGAACGGACTGGGGGGGATGGAGATACGCAGTATTTT
TRBD2,NA,TRBJ2-3,TRBV20-1,CSALRLAGAHTDTQYF,TGCAGTGCGTTAAGACTAGCGGGGGCACACACAGATACGCAGTATTTT
NA,NA,TRBJ1-4,TRBV12-3/TRBV12-4,CASSPSGVPGEKLFF,TGTGCCAGCAGCCCCAGTGGGGTTCCGGGTGAAAAACTGTTTTTT
NA,NA,TRBJ2-1,TRBV7-2,CASSWSDSPYNEQFF,TGTGCCAGCAGCTGGTCGGACAGCCCCTACAATGAGCAGTTCTTC
NA,once,TRBJ2-6,TRBV24-1,CATSDLSSGANVLTF,TGTGCCACCAGTGACCTTTCCTCTGGGGCCAACGTCCTGACTTTC
NA,NA,TRBJ1-4,TRBV5-1,CASSPEPGQHNEKLFF,TGCGCCAGCAGCCCCGAACCCGGACAGCATAATGAAAAACTGTTTTTT
TRBD2,few,TRBJ2-5,TRBV5-1,CASSLGVRAGEETQYF,TGCGCCAGCAGCTTGGGGGTACGAGCGGGGGAAGAGACCCAGTACTTC
NA,few,TRBJ2-7,TRBV7-2,CASSLPSRSYEQYF,TGTGCCAGCAGCTTACCCTCCCGCTCCTACGAGCAGTACTTC
NA,NA,TRBJ2-3,TRBV20-1,CSARDNWPAADTQYF,TGCAGTGCTAGAGATAATTGGCCCGCAGCAGATACGCAGTATTTT
NA,NA,TRBJ2-3,TRBV5-1,CASRILGDTQYF,TGCGCCAGCCGAATATTGGGGGATACGCAGTATTTT
TRBD1,NA,TRBJ2-3,TRBV29-1,CSVVPGDSPNEVCHTQYF,TGCAGCGTCGTCCCCGGGGACAGCCCGAATGAAGTTTGCCATACGCAGTATTTT
NA,NA,TRBJ2-7,TRBV20-1,CSAEGGVRNEQYF,TGCAGTGCCGAGGGCGGGGTACGTAATGAGCAGTACTTC
NA,NA,TRBJ2-7,TRBV6-5,CASLRLGEDEQYF,TGTGCCAGCCTACGGTTAGGGGAGGACGAGCAGTACTTC
NA,few,TRBJ2-7,TRBV6-5,CASTGRNYEQYF,TGTGCCAGCACAGGCCGGAACTACGAGCAGTACTTC
NA,NA,TRBJ2-5,TRBV2,CASSLGPLVQETQYF,TGTGCCAGCAGTCTAGGGCCCCTCGTCCAAGAGACCCAGTACTTC
NA,few,TRBJ1-2,TRBV7-2,CASSWEALRGYGYTF,TGTGCCAGCAGTTGGGAGGCCCTCCGAGGGTATGGCTACACCTTC
NA,NA,TRBJ1-5,TRBV20-1,CSAPGRTSNQPQHF,TGCAGTGCTCCCGGACGGACTAGCAATCAGCCCCAGCATTTT
TRBD2,once,TRBJ2-1,TRBV6-1,CASSVGTSGSSEQFF,TGTGCCAGCAGTGTCGGGACTAGCGGGTCCTCTGAGCAGTTCTTC
TRBD1,NA,TRBJ2-1,TRBV13,CASSPGTGSFQKFF,TGTGCCAGCAGCCCCGGGACAGGTTCATTTCAGAAGTTCTTC
NA,NA,TRBJ1-5,TRBV2,CASIELINQPQHF,TGTGCCAGCATCGAACTCATAAATCAGCCCCAGCATTTT
TRBD2,NA,TRBJ2-5,TRBV11-1,CASSFSGGGSQETQYF,TGTGCCAGCAGCTTTAGCGGGGGGGGAAGTCAAGAGACCCAGTACTTC
TRBD1,NA,TRBJ2-5,TRBV24-1,CATRGQGFGETQYF,TGTGCCACCAGGGGACAGGGGTTCGGAGAGACCCAGTACTTC